What follows is one TCR beta chain and its context. The sample is drawn from a study of PD-L1 blockade in urothelial cancer. Study overall: Around 2014 therapy began: atezolizumab 1,200 mg intravenously every 3 weeks. T cell content in blood samples showed a median of 141,255.

Trimming shortened V by 0 bases and J by 3 bases, and 12 bases separated the two germline ends. The CDR3 spans 15 residues. Germline V CDR1 and CDR2: SGHRS, YFSETQ. The time point here: pretreatment peripheral blood. The data were produced by immunoSEQ multiplex PCR, yet TCRdb's version contains in-frame clones alone and is incomplete. This table has roughly 130,000 clones, about 81% appearing once. The sequence was obtained from a man between 45 and 60 years old with urothelial cancer. The source material was PBMCs, sampled around atezolizumab (anti-PD-L1) treatment. This chain uses TRBV5-1 with TRBJ1-2; a weak D match, TRBD1 (5 bases). CDR3 residues: CASSLGAGLDYGYTF. CDR3 nucleotides: TGCGCCAGCAGCTTGGGGGCAGGGCTCGACTATGGCTACACCTTC.